This TCR beta chain was sequenced in a study of graft-versus-host responses after intestinal transplantation. Study-wide background: Following induction with anti-thymocyte globulin, all recipients were given tacrolimus and steroids for two to three years.

Produced via immunoSEQ multiplex PCR; TCRdb's table is partial and in-frame only. The sample shows approximately 77,000 clones, roughly 90% of them seen only once. The CDR3 consists of 15 residues. V lost 5 bases to trimming and J lost 2 bases; unmatched junction nucleotides: 4. CDR1 is SEHNR, CDR2 FQNEAQ, per germline (reference sequence). Concerning this clone: The antigen is unknown.

Study outcomes and limitations: GvH clones occurred in recipient marrow; some first appeared in ileum or blood.

The TCR originated in a human patient who received an intestinal transplant, so some T cells may come from the graft donor. The chain carries TRBV7-9 and TRBJ1-1, with 11 bases identical to TRBD1. Sequencing used PBMCs, obtained 98 days after intestinal transplantation. The DNA for the CDR3 is TGTGCCAGCAGCGGCAGGACAGGGGGCAACACTGAAGCTTTCTTT. Translation: CASSGRTGGNTEAFF. Based on the CDR3 plus reference TRBV7-9 and TRBJ1-1, the full variable domain is DTGVSQNPRHKITKRGQNVTFRCDPISEHNRLYWYRQTLGQGPEFLTYFQNEAQLEKSRLLSDRFSAERPKGSFSTLEIQRTEQGDSAMYLCASSGRTGGNTEAFFGQGTRLTVV.